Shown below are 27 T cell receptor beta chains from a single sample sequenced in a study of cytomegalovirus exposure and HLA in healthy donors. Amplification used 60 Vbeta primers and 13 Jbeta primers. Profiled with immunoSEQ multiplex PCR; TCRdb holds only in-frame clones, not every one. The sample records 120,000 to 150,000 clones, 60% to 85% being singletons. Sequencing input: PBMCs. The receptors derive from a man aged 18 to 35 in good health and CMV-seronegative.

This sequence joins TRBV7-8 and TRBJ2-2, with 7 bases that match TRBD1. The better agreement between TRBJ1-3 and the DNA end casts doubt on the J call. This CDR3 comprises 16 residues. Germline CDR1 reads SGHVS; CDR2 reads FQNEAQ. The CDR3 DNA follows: TGTGCCAGCAGCTCCTCGACAGGGATAGGGGGAAACACCATATATTTT. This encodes CASSSSTGIGGNTIYF.

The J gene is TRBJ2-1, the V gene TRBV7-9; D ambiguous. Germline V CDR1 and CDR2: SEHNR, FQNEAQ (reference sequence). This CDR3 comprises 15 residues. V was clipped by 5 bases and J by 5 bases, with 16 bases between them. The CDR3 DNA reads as TGTGCCAGCAGCCCCTATGCGCGGCACCACAATGAGCAGTTCTTC. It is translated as CASSPYARHHNEQFF.

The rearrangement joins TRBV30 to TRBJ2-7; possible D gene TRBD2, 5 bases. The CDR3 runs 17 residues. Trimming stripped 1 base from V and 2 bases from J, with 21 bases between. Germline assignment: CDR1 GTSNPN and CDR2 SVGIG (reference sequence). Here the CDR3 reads CAWSATSSSRMAYEQYF. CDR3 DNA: TGTGCCTGGAGTGCAACTAGTAGTAGCAGGATGGCCTACGAGCAGTACTTC.

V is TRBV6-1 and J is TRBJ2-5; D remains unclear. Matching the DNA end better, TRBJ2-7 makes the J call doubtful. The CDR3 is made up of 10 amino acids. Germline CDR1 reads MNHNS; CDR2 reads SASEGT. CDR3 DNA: TGTGCCAGCATGTACTACGAGCAGTACTTC. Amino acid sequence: CASMYYEQYF.

This CDR3 reads CASSYSRLADTQYF. CDR3 DNA sequence: TGTGCCAGCAGTTACTCTCGACTAGCAGATACGCAGTATTTT. The chain carries TRBV6-6 and TRBJ2-3, with D maybe TRBD2 (6 bases). Germline values: CDR1 MNHNY, CDR2 SVGAGI (reference sequence). The ends were cut back, 0 bases at V and 4 bases at J, with 8 bases in the middle. This CDR3 is 14 amino acids long.

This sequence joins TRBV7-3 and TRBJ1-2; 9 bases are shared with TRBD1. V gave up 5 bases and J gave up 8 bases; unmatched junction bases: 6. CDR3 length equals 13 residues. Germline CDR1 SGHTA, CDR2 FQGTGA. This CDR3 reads CASSATGGGGYTF. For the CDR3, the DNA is TGTGCCAGCAGCGCCACAGGGGGCGGAGGCTACACCTTC.

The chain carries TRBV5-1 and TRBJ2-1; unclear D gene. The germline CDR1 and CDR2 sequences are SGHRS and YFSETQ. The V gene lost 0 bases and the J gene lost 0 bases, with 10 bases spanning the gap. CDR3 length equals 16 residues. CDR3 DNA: TGCGCCAGCAGCTTGGGACAACCTCGCTCCTACAATGAGCAGTTCTTC. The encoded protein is CASSLGQPRSYNEQFF.

CDR3 residues: CAWSALVRGAGETQYF. CDR3 nucleotide sequence: TGTGCCTGGAGTGCCCTAGTACGGGGGGCCGGGGAGACCCAGTACTTC. V gene TRBV30 combines with J gene TRBJ2-5; possible D gene TRBD2, 7 bases. The CDR3 has 16 amino acids. With 1 base removed from V and 5 bases from J, the gap between germline ends came to 20 bases. The germline CDR1 and CDR2 sequences are GTSNPN and SVGIG (reference sequence).

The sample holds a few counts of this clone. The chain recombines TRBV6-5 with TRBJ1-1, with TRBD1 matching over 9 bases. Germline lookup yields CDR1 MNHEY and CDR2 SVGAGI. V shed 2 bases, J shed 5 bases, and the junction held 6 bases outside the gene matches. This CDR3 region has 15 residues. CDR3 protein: CASSYLDRGGTEAFF. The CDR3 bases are TGTGCCAGCAGTTACCTGGACAGGGGAGGGACTGAAGCTTTCTTT.

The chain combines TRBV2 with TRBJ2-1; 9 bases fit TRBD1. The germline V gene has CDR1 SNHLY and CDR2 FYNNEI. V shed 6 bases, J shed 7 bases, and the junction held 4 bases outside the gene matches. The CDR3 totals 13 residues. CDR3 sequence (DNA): TGTGCCAGCAGGGGGACAGGGAGAAATGAGCAGTTCTTC. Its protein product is CASRGTGRNEQFF.

CDR3 nucleotide sequence: TGCAGCGTAGGAGTCGGGGGCAATCAGCCCCAGCATTTT. This codes for CSVGVGGNQPQHF. The V call is TRBV29-1, the J call TRBJ1-5; D remains unclear. The V end lost 6 bases, the J end lost 2 bases, and 11 bases lay between the germline ends. The CDR3 sequence is 13 residues long. Germline V CDR1 and CDR2: SQVTM, ANQGSEA.

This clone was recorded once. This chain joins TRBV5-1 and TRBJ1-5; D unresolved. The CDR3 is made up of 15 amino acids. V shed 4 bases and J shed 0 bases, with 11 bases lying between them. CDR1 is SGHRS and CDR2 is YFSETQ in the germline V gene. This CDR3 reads CASSREGVSNQPQHF. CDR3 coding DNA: TGCGCCAGCAGCCGGGAGGGTGTTAGCAATCAGCCCCAGCATTTT.

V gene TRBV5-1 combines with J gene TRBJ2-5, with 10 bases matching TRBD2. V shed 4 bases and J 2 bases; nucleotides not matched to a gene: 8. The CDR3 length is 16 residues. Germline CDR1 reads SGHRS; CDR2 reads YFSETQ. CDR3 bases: TGCGCCAGCAGCCGGTTAGCGGGAGGTCCGCAAGAGACCCAGTACTTC. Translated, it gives CASSRLAGGPQETQYF.

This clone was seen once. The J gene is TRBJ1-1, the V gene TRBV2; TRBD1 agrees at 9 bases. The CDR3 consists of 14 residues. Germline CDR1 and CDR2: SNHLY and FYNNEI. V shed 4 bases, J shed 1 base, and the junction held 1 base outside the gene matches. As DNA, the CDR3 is TGTGCCAGCAGTGTGGACAGGGGGAACACTGAAGCTTTCTTT. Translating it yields CASSVDRGNTEAFF.

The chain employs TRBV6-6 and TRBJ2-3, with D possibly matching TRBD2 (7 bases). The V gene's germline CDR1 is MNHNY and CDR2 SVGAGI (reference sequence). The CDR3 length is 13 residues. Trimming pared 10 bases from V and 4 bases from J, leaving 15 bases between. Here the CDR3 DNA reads TGTGCCACCCAAACGGGGGGCCCAGATACGCAGTATTTT. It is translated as CATQTGGPDTQYF.

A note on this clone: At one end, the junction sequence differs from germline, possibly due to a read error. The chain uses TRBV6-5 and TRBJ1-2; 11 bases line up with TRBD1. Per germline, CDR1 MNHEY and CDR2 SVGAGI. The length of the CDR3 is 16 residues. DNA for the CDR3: TGTGCCAGCAGTTACGGCTGGACAGGGGGCACGGATGGCTACCCCTTC. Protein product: CASSYGWTGGTDGYPF.

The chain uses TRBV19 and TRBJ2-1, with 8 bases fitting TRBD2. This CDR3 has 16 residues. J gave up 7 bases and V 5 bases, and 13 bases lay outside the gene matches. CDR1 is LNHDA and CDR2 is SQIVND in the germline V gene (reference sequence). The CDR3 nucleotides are TGTGCCAGTAGTGGTGTAGGGAAGCGGGAGAGGAATGAGCAGTTCTTC. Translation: CASSGVGKRERNEQFF.

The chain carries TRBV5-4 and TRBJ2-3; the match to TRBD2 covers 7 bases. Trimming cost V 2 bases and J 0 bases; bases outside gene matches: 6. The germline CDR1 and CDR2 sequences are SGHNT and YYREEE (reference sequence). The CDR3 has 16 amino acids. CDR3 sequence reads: CASSFGGRASTDTQYF. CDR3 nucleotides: TGTGCCAGCAGCTTCGGTGGGAGGGCCAGCACAGATACGCAGTATTTT.

As DNA, the CDR3 is TGTGCCAGCAGCTTGGGGGACAAGTTTAACGAGCAGTACTTC. The encoded protein is CASSLGDKFNEQYF. V gene TRBV5-6 combines with J gene TRBJ2-7; possibly TRBD1 for D (6 bases). V lost 0 bases and J lost 5, with 12 bases in between. The CDR3 has 14 amino acids. Germline V CDR1 and CDR2: SGHDT, YYEEEE.

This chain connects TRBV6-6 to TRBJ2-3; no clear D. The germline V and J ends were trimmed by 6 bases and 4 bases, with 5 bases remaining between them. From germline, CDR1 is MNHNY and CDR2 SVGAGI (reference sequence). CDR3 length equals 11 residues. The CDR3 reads CASSSPDTQYF. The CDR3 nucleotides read TGTGCCAGCAGCTCCCCAGATACGCAGTATTTT.

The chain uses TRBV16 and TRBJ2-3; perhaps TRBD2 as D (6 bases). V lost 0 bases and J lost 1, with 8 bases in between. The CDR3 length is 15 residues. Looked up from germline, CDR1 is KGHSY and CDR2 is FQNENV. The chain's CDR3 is CASSQSGGGTDTQYF. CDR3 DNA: TGTGCCAGCAGCCAATCCGGGGGTGGCACAGATACGCAGTATTTT.

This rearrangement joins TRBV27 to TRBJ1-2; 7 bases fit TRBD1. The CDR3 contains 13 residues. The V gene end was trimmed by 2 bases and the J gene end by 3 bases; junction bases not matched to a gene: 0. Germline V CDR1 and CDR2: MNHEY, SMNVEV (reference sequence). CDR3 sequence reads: CASSLQGDYGYTF. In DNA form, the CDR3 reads TGTGCCAGCAGTTTACAGGGGGACTATGGCTACACCTTC.

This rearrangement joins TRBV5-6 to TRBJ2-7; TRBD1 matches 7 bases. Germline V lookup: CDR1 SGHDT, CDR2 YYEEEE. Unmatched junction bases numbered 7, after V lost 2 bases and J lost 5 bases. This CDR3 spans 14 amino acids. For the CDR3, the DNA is TGTGCCAGCAGCTTAAATAGGGGGCTTCACGAGCAGTACTTC. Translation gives CASSLNRGLHEQYF.

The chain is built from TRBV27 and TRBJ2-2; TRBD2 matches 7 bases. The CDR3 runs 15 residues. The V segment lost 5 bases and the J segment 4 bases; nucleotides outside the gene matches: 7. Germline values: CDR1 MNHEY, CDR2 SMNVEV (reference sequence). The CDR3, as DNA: TGTGCCAGCAGTCCTGGGGCGGGGGTCACCGGGGAGCTGTTTTTT. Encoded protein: CASSPGAGVTGELFF.

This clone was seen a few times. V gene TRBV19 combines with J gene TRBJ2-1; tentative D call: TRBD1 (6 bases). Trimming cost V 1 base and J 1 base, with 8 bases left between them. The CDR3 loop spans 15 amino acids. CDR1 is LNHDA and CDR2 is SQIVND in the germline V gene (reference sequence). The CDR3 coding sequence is TGTGCCAGTAGTATAGGGCAGGGGTCCTACAATGAGCAGTTCTTC. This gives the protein CASSIGQGSYNEQFF.

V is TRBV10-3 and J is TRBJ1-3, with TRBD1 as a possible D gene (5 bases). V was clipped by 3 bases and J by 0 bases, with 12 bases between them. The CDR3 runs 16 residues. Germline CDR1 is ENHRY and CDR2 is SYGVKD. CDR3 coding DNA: TGTGCCATCAGTGATATCGTCAGGGACTCTGGAAACACCATATATTTT. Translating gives CAISDIVRDSGNTIYF.

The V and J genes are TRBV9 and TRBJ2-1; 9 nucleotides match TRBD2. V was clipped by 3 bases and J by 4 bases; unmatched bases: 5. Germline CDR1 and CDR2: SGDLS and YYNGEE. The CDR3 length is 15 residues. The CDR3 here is CASSESGGSYNEQFF. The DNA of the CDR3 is TGTGCCAGCAGCGAGAGCGGGGGGTCGTACAATGAGCAGTTCTTC. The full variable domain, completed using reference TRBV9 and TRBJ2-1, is DSGVTQTPKHLITATGQRVTLRCSPRSGDLSVYWYQQSLDQGLQFLIQYYNGEERAKGNILERFSAQQFPDLHSELNLSSLELGDSALYFCASSESGGSYNEQFFGPGTRLTVL.